This T cell receptor beta chain was recovered during a study of T cells in Graves' hyperthyroidism and ophthalmopathy. Germline V gene data show CDR1 as KGHSH and CDR2 as LQKENI. The trim removed 6 bases at V and 1 base at J, leaving 9 bases unmatched. The CDR3 totals 17 residues. Amplification yielded TCR beta CDR3 regions, with RNA transcripts as the source. Using the HTBI primer set, a first-round RT-PCR was run on the TCR CDR3. Via MiXCR, TCRdb re-called the multiplex PCR reads, giving one row per CDR3 protein. The table shows about 720,000 distinct CDR3 sequences, with about 17% occurring only once. This clonotype was counted at least ten times. What it binds is unknown. Study-level findings and limits: Most clonotypes that expanded in the thyroid above 0.001 also showed up in blood.

The receptor's source is a man aged 18 to 29 with Graves' hyperthyroidism. The chain links TRBV18 to TRBJ1-1; 12 positions match TRBD1. Sequenced sample: blood. The chain's CDR3 is CASSPTRDRGRNTEAFF. In DNA form, the CDR3 reads TGTGCCAGCTCCCCTACACGGGACAGGGGGCGGAACACTGAAGCTTTCTTT.